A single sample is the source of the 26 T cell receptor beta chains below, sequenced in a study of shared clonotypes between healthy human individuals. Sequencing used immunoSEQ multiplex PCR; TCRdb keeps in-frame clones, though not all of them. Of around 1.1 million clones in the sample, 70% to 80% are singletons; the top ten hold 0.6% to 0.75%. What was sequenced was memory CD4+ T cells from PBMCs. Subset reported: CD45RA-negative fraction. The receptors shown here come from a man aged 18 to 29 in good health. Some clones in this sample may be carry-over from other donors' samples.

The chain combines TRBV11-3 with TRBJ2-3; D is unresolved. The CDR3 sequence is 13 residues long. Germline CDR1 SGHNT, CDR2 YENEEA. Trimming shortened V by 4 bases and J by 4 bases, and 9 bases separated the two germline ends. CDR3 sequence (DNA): TGTGCCAGCAGCTCCTACCGGGCAGATACGCAGTATTTT. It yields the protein CASSSYRADTQYF.

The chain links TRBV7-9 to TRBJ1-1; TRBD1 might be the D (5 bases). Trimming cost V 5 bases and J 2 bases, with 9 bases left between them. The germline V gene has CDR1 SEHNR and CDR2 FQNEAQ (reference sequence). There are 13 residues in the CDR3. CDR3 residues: CASSPGFNTEAFF. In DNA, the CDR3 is TGTGCCAGCAGCCCAGGGTTCAACACTGAAGCTTTCTTT.

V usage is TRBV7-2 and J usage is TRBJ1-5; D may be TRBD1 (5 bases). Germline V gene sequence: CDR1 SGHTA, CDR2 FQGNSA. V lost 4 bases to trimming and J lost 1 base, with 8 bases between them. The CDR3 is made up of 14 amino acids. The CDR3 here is CASSSRDSNQPQHF. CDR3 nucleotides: TGTGCCAGCAGCTCCAGGGACAGCAATCAGCCCCAGCATTTT.

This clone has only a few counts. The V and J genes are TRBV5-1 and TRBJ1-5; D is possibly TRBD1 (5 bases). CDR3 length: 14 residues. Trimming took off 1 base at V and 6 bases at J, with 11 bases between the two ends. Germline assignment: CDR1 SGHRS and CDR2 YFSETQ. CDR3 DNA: TGCGCCAGCAGCTTGCTGGGGGGTTCTCAGCCCCAGCATTTT. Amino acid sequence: CASSLLGGSQPQHF.

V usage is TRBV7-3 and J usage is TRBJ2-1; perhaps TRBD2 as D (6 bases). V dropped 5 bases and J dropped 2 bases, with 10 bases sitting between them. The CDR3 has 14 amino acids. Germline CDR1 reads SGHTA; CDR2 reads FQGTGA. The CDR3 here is CASSHGGAYNEQFF. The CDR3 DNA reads TGTGCCAGCAGCCACGGAGGGGCCTACAATGAGCAGTTCTTC.

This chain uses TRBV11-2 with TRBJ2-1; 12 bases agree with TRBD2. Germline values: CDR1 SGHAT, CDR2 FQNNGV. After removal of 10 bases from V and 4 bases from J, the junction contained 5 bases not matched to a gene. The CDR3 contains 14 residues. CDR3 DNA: TGTGCCACCACCGGGACTAGCGGGTACAATGAGCAGTTCTTC. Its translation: CATTGTSGYNEQFF.

The CDR3 DNA reads TGTGCCAGCAGTCCCCTTCAGGGTAAAGCTGGAAACACCATATATTTT. Translated: CASSPLQGKAGNTIYF. The chain combines TRBV28 with TRBJ1-3, with D perhaps TRBD1 (5 bases). In germline, CDR1 is MDHEN, CDR2 SYDVKM. This CDR3 is 16 amino acids long. V was shortened by 5 bases and J by 2 bases, with 16 bases between the two germline ends.

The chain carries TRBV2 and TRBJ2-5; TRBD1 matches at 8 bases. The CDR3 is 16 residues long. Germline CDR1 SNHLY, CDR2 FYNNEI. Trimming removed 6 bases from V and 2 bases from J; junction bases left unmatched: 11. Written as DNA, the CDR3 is TGTGCCAGCAGGGACGACAGGGGAGATGGTCAAGAGACCCAGTACTTC. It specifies CASRDDRGDGQETQYF.

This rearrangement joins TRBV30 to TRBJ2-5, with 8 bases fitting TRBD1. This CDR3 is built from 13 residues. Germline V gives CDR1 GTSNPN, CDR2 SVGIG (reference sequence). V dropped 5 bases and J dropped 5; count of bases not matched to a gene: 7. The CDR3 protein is CAWDRGTVETQYF. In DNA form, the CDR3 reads TGTGCCTGGGACAGGGGCACTGTGGAGACCCAGTACTTC.

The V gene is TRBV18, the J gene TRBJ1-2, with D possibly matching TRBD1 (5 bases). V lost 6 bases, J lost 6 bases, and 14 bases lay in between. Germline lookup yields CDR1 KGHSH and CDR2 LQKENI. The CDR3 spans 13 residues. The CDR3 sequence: CASSPGGPDGYTF. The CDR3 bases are TGTGCCAGCTCCCCCGGGGGTCCAGATGGCTACACCTTC.

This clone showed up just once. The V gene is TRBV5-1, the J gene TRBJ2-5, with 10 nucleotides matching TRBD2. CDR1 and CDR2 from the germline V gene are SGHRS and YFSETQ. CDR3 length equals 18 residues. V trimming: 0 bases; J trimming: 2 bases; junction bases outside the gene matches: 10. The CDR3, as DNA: TGCGCCAGCAGCTTGGCTGGGCGGACTAGCGGAAATCAAGAGACCCAGTACTTC. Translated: CASSLAGRTSGNQETQYF.

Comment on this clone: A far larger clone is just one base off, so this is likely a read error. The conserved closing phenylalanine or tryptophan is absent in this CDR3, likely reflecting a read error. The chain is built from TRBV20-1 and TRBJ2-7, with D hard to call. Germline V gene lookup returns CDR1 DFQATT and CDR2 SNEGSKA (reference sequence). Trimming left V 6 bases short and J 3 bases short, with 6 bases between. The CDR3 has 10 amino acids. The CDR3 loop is CSASDYEQYS. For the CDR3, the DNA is TGCAGTGCGTCGGACTACGAGCAGTACTCC.

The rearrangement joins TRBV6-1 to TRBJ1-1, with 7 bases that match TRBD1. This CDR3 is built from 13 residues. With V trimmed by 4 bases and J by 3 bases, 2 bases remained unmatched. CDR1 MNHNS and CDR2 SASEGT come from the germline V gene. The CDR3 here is CASSAQGDTEAFF. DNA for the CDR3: TGTGCCAGCAGTGCCCAGGGGGACACTGAAGCTTTCTTT.

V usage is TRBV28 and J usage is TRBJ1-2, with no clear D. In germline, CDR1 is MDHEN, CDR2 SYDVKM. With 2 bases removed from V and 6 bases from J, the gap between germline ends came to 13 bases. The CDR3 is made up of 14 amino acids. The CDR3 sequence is CASSLATMPNGYTF. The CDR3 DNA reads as TGTGCCAGCAGTTTAGCAACCATGCCTAATGGCTACACCTTC.

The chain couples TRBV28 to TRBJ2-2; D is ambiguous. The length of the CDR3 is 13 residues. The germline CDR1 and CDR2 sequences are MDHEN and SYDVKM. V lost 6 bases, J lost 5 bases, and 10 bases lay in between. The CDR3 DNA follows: TGTGCCAGCAGGTCCGGCTTTACCGGGGAGCTGTTTTTT. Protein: CASRSGFTGELFF.

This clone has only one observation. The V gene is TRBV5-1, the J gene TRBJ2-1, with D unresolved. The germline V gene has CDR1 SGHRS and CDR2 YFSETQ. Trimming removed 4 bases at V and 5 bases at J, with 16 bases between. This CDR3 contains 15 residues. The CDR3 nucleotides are TGCGCCAGCAGCCCCCTCAGCGACCACAACAATGAGCAGTTCTTC. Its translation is CASSPLSDHNNEQFF.

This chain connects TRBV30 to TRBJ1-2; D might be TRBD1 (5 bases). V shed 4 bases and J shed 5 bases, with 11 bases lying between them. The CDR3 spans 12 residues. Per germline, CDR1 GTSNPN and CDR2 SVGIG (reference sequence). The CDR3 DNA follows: TGTGCCTGGATAGGTCGGGGGTATGGCTACACCTTC. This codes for CAWIGRGYGYTF. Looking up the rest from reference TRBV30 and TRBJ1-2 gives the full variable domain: SQTIHQWPATLVQPVGSPLSLECTVEGTSNPNLYWYRQAAGRGLQLLFYSVGIGQISSEVPQNLSASRPQDRQFILSSKKLLLSDSGFYLCAWIGRGYGYTFGSGTRLTVV.

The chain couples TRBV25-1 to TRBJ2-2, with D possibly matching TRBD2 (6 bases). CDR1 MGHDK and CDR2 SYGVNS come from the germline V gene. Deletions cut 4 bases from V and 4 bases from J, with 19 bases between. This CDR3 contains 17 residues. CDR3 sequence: CASSVMTGAGGTGELFF. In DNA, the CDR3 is TGTGCCAGCAGTGTCATGACCGGGGCCGGGGGCACCGGGGAGCTGTTTTTT.

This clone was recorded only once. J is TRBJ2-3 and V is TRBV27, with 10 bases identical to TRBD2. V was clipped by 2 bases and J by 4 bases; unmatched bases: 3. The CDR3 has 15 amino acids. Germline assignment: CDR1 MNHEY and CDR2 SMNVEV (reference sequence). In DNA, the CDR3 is TGTGCCAGCAGTTTACTAGCGGGAGATGCAGATACGCAGTATTTT. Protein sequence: CASSLLAGDADTQYF.

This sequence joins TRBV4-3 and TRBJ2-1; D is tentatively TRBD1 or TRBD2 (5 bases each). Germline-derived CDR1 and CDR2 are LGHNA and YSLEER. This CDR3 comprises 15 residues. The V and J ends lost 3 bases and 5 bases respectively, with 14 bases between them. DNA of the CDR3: TGCGCCAGCAGCCAGACGGGACCCACGGACAATGAGCAGTTCTTC. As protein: CASSQTGPTDNEQFF.

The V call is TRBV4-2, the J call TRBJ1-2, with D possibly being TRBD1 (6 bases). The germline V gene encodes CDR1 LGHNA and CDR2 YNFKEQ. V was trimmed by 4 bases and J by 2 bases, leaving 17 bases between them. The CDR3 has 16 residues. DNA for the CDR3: TGTGCCAGCAGCCGGGGGGCCAGGGAGCTAAACTATGGCTACACCTTC. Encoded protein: CASSRGARELNYGYTF.

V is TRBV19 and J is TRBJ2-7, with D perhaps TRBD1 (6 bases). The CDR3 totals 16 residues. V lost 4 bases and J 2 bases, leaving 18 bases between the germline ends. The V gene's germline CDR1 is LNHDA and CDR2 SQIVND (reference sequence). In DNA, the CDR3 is TGTGCCAGTAGTACCGACCGGACAGCGATTCCCTACGAGCAGTACTTC. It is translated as CASSTDRTAIPYEQYF.

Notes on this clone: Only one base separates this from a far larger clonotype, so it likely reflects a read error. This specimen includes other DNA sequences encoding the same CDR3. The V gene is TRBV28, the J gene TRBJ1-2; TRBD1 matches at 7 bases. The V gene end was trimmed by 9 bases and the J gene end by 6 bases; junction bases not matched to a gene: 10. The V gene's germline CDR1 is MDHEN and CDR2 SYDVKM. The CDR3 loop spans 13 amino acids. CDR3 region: CASSPPQGNGYTF. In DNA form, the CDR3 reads TGTGCCAGTAGTCCCCCACAGGGGAATGGCTACACCTTC.

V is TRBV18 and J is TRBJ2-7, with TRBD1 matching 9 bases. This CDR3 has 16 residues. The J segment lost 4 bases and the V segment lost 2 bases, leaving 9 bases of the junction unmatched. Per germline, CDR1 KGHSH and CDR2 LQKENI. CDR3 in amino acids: CASSPYPGTGRYEQYF. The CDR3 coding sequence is TGTGCCAGCTCACCATATCCCGGGACAGGGAGGTACGAGCAGTACTTC. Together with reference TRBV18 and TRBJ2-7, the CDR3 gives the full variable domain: NAGVMQNPRHLVRRRGQEARLRCSPMKGHSHVYWYRQLPEEGLKFMVYLQKENIIDESGMPKERFSAEFPKEGPSILRIQQVVRGDSAAYFCASSPYPGTGRYEQYFGPGTRLTVT.

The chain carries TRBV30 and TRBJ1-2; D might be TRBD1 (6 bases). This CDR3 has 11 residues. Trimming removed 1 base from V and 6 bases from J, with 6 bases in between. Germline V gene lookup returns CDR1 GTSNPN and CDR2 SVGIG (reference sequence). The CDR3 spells CAWSDRDGYTF. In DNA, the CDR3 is TGTGCCTGGAGTGACAGGGATGGCTACACCTTC.

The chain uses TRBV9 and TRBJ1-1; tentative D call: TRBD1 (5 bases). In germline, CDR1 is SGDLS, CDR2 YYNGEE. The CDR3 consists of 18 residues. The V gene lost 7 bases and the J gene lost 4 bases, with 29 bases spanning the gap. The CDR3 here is CASHHQTGPGFRITEAFF. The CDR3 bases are TGTGCCAGCCATCATCAGACGGGGCCAGGGTTCAGAATCACTGAAGCTTTCTTT.